This T cell receptor (beta chain) was retrieved from a study of T cells in Graves' hyperthyroidism and ophthalmopathy. V was pared by 4 bases and J by 1 base, with 1 base of the junction left unmatched. The CDR3 covers 15 residues. The germline CDR1 and CDR2 sequences are MNHEY and SVGAGI. The table lists this clonotype with many counts. Researchers took RNA transcripts and amplified the TCR beta CDR3 regions from them. With the HTBI primer set, the TCR CDR3 went through a first round of RT-PCR. TCRdb re-called the multiplex PCR reads through MiXCR, storing one row per CDR3 protein. The sample yields around 500,000 distinct CDR3 sequences, around an eighth seen once.

The J gene is TRBJ2-2, the V gene TRBV6-5; 9 bases map to TRBD1. This TCR was sampled from a woman under 30 with Graves' hyperthyroidism. The source material was blood. The CDR3 DNA is TGTGCCAGCAGTTCGGGACAGGGGAACACCGGGGAGCTGTTTTTT. It codes for CASSSGQGNTGELFF.